A selection of T cell receptor beta chains follows, all from one sample in a study of cytomegalovirus exposure and HLA in healthy donors. Assay: immunoSEQ multiplex PCR; the TCRdb copy retains only in-frame clones and omits some. The data contain approximately 82,000 clones, 95% of them singletons. The source material was PBMCs. The receptors here all came from a woman in her late teens or twenties in good health and CMV-seronegative. The conserved cysteine and the conserved F or W are not part of the CDR3 here. Some rows have no size entry. The others give once, few or many, or a class for an expanded clone.

V,J,size,CDR3
TRBV7-9,TRBJ1-2,NA,ASSPRQLRRWGYT
TRBV10-3,TRBJ2-7,NA,AISESIGTGSREQY
TRBV28,TRBJ2-1,NA,ASSTRTSGSSYNEQF
TRBV10-1,TRBJ2-7,once,ASSEGPGNAYEQY
TRBV28,TRBJ2-7,NA,ASRKPGLPGLEQY
TRBV28,TRBJ1-5,NA,ASSLRVKPQH
TRBV19,TRBJ2-3,NA,ASSMAGEVDTQY
TRBV5-1,TRBJ1-4,once,ASSEGQTNEKLF
TRBV9,TRBJ1-1,NA,ASSGRQGTEAF
TRBV4-1,TRBJ2-3,NA,ASSPWTGFTDTQY
TRBV27,TRBJ2-5,once,ASSPPRLAGVETQY
TRBV7-9,TRBJ2-7,NA,ASSLAGGVQY
TRBV6-5,TRBJ2-6,NA,ASSSATGSGANVLT
TRBV6-1,TRBJ1-1,NA,ASSAYRNMNTEAF
TRBV19,TRBJ2-1,NA,ASSIGQGFNEQF
TRBV4-2,TRBJ2-7,once,ASSNRALGSSYEQY
TRBV27,TRBJ1-5,NA,ASSFPRSGESNQPQH
TRBV11-2,TRBJ1-3,NA,ASSTASVRNTIY
TRBV6-5,TRBJ1-2,NA,ASRTGGTGLGYT
TRBV5-4,TRBJ2-1,NA,ASSRGPSTMGNEQF
TRBV4-3,TRBJ2-5,NA,ASSQGQAPQETQY
TRBV18,TRBJ1-5,NA,ASSNIDRNQPQH
TRBV19,TRBJ1-3,NA,ASSFRHSTGNTIY
TRBV5-1,TRBJ1-1,NA,ASSWGPGHRGRVTEAF
TRBV7-8,TRBJ1-4,NA,ASSKRGTNEKLF
TRBV28,TRBJ2-1,once,ASRSDRGRLIGHEQF
TRBV4-1,TRBJ2-7,NA,ASSQVGGGDEQY
TRBV6-6,TRBJ2-7,NA,ASSYGPDRGF
TRBV19,TRBJ2-3,NA,ASSISGGLTFTDTQY
TRBV7-8,TRBJ1-5,NA,ASSPYRSDQPQH
TRBV9,TRBJ2-6,NA,ASSGTRGANVLT
TRBV27,TRBJ2-7,NA,ASTTGTGVYEQY
TRBV5-1,TRBJ2-2,NA,ASSKGLDTNTGELF
TRBV4-1,TRBJ2-7,NA,ASSQDIPGTDYEQY
TRBV28,TRBJ2-1,NA,ASSGPGAGGGNEQF
TRBV29-1,TRBJ1-2,NA,SVVVVNGYT
TRBV19,TRBJ2-1,once,ASSISGVFYNEQF
TRBV19,TRBJ2-3,NA,ASSLQTGAITDTQY
TRBV9,TRBJ1-4,NA,ASSVGETGVYEKLF
TRBV7-9,TRBJ1-3,NA,ASSLAQQFTYSGNTIY